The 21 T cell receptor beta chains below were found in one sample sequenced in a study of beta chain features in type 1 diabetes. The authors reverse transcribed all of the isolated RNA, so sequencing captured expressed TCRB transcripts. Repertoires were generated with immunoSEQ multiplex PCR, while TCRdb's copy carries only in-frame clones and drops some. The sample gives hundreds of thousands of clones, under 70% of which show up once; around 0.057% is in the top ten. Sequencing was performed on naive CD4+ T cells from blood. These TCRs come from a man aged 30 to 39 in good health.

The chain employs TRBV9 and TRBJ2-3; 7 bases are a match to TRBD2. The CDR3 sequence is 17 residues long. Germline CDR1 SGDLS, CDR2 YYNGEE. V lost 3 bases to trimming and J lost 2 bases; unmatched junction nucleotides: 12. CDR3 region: CASSADPLAVYTDTQYF. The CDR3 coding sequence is TGTGCCAGCAGCGCCGATCCGCTAGCGGTTTACACAGATACGCAGTATTTT.

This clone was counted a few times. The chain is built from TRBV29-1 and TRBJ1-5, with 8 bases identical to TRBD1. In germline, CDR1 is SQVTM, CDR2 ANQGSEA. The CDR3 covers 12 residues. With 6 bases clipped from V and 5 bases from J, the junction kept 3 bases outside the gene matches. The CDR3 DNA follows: TGCAGCGTAAAACAGGGGGATCAGCCCCAGCATTTT. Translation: CSVKQGDQPQHF.

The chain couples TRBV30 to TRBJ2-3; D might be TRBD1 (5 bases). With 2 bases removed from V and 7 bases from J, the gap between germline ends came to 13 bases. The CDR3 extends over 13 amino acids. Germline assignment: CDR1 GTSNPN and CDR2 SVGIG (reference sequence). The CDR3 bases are TGTGCCTGGAGTTCCTCTAAGGGGCATACGCAGTATTTT. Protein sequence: CAWSSSKGHTQYF.

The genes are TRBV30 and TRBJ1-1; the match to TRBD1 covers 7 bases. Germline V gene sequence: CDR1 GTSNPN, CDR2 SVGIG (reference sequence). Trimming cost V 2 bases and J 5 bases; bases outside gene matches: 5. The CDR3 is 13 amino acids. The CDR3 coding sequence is TGTGCCTGGAGTACAGGGGTAGAAACTGAAGCTTTCTTT. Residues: CAWSTGVETEAFF.

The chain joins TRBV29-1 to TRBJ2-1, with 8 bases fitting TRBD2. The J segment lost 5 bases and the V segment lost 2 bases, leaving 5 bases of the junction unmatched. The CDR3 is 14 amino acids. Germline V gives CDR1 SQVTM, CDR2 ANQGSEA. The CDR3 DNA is TGCAGCGTTGAACGCCTAGCGGGTCACAATGAGCAGTTCTTC. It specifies CSVERLAGHNEQFF.

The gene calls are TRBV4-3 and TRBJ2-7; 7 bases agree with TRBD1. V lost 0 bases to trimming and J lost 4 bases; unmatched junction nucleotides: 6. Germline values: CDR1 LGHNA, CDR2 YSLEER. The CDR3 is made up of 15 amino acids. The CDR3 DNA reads TGCGCCAGCAGCCAAGATGTGACAGGGAGTTACGAGCAGTACTTC. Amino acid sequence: CASSQDVTGSYEQYF.

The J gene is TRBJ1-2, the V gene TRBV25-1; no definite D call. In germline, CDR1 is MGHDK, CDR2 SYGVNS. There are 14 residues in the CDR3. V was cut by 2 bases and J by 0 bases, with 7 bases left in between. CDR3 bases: TGTGCCAGCAGTGAACCTGGAGCTAACTATGGCTACACCTTC. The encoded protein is CASSEPGANYGYTF.

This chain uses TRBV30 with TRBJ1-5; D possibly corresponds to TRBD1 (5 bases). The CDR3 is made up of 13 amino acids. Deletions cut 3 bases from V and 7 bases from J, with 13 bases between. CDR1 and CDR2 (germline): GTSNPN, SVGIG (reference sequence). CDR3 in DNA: TGTGCCTGGAGCGAAACCAGGGTGCAGCCCCAGCATTTT. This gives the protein CAWSETRVQPQHF.

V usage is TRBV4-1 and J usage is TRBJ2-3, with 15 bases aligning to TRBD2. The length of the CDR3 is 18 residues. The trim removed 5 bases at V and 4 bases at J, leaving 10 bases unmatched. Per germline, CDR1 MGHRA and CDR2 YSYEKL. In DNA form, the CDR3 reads TGCGCCAGCAGCGTAGGAGGGGGACTAGCGGGAGGCGCAGATACGCAGTATTTT. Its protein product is CASSVGGGLAGGADTQYF.

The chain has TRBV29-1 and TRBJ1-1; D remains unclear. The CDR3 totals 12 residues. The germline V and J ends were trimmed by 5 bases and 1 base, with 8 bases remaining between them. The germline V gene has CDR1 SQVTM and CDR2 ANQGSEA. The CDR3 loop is CSVKGRNTEAFF. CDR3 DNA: TGCAGCGTTAAGGGAAGGAACACTGAAGCTTTCTTT.

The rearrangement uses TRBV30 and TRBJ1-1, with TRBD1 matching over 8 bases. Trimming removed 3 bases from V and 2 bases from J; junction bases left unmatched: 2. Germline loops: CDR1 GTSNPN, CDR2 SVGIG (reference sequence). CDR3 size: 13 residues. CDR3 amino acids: CAWRDRVNTEAFF. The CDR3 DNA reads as TGTGCCTGGAGGGACAGGGTTAACACTGAAGCTTTCTTT.

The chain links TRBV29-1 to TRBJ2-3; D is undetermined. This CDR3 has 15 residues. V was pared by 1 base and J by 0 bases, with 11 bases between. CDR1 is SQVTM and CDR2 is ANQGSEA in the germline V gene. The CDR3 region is CSVEGPTGSTDTQYF. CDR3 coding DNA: TGCAGCGTTGAAGGGCCAACCGGGAGCACAGATACGCAGTATTTT.

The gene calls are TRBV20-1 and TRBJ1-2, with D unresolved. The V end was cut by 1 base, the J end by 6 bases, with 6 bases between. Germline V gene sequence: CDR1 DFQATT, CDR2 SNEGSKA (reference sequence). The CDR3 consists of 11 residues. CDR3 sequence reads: CSARARDGYTF. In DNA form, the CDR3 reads TGCAGTGCTAGAGCCCGAGATGGCTACACCTTC.

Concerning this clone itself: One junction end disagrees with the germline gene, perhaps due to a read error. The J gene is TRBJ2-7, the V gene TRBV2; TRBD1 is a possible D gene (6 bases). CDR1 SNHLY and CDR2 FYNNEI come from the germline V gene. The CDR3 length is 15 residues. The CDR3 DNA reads TGTGCCAGCAGGGAAGCGACAGGCCTCTCTGGTGAGCAGTACTTC. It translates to CASREATGLSGEQYF.

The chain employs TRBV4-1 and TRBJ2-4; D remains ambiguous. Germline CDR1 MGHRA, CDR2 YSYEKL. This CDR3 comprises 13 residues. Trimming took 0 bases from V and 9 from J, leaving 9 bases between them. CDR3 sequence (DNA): TGCGCCAGCAGCCAAGAGGCATTGGGCATTCAGTACTTC. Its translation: CASSQEALGIQYF.

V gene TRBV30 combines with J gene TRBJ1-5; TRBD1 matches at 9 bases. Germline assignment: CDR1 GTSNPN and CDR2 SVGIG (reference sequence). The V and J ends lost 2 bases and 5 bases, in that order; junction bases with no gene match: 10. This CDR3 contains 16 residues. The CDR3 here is CAWSPSDRGIYQPQHF. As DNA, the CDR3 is TGTGCCTGGAGTCCCTCGGACAGGGGAATTTATCAGCCCCAGCATTTT.

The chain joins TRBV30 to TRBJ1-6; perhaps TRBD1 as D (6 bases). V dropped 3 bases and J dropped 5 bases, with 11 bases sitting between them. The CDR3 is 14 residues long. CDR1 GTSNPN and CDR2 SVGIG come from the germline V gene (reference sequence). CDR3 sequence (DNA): TGTGCCTGGAGGGGGGACAAGGATAATTCACCCCTCCACTTT. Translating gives CAWRGDKDNSPLHF.

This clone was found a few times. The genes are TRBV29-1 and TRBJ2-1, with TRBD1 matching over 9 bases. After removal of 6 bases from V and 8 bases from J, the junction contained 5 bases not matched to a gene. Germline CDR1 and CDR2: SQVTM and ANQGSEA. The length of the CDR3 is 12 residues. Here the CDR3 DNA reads TGCAGCGTGGGGACAGGGTGGGATGAGCAGTTCTTC. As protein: CSVGTGWDEQFF.

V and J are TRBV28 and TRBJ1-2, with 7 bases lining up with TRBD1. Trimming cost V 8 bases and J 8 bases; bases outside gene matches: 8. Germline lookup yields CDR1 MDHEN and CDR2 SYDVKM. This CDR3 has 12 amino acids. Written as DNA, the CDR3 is TGTGCCAGCCTCTCGACAGGGAAAGGCTACACCTTC. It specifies CASLSTGKGYTF.

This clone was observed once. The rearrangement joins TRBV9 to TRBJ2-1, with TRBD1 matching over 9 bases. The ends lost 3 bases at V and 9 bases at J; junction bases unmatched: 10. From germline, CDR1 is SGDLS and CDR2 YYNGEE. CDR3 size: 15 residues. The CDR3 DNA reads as TGTGCCAGCAGCGGAGCCGGGACAGGGATTCCTGAGCAGTTCTTC. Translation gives CASSGAGTGIPEQFF.

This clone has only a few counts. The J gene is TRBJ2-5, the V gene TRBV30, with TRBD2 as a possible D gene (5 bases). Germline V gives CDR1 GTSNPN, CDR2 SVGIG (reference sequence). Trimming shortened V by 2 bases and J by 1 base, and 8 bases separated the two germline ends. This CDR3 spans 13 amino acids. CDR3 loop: CAWSSSGQETQYF. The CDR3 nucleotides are TGTGCCTGGAGTTCCAGCGGCCAAGAGACCCAGTACTTC.